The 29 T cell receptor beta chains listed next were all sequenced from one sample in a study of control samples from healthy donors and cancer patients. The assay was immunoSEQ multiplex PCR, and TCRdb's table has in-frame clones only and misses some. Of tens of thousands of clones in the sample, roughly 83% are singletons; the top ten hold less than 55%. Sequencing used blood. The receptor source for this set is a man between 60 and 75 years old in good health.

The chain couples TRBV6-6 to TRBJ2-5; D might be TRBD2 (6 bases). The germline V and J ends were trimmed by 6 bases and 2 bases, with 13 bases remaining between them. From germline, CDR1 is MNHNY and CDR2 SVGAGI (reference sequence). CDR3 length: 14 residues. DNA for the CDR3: TGTGCCAGCAGGAGCGGGCCGATACAAGAGACCCAGTACTTC. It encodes CASRSGPIQETQYF.

Here the CDR3 reads CATSRVGKGSEQYF. The CDR3 DNA follows: TGTGCCACCAGCAGAGTAGGGAAAGGCAGCGAGCAGTACTTC. V is TRBV15 and J is TRBJ2-7, with D hard to call. Germline V gene data show CDR1 as LNHNV and CDR2 as YYDKDF (reference sequence). The CDR3 spans 14 residues. Trimming pared 1 base from V and 6 bases from J, leaving 13 bases between.

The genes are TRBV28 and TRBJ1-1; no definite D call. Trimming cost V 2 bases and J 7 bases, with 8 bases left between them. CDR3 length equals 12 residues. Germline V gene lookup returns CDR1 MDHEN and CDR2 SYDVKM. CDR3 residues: CASSLVVGEAFF. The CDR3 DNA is TGTGCCAGCAGTTTAGTAGTGGGTGAAGCTTTCTTT.

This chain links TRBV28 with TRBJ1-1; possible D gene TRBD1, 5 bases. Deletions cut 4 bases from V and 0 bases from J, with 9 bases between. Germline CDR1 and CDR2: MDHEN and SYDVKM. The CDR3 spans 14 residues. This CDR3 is CASSSATVNTEAFF. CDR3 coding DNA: TGTGCCAGCAGTTCCGCGACAGTGAACACTGAAGCTTTCTTT.

The CDR3 protein is CASSSWIHLGGYTF. The DNA for the CDR3 is TGTGCCAGCAGCTCCTGGATCCATCTAGGGGGCTACACCTTC. The rearrangement joins TRBV5-6 to TRBJ1-2, with D hard to call. Trimming shortened V by 3 bases and J by 8 bases, and 17 bases separated the two germline ends. CDR3 length: 14 residues. From germline, CDR1 is SGHDT and CDR2 YYEEEE.

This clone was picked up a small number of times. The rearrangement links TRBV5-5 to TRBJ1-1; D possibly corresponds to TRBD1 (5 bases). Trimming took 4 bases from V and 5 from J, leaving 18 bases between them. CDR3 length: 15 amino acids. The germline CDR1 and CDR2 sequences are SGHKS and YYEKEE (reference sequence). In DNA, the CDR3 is TGTGCCAGCAGCGGACTATCCGGGACGGCTACTGAAGCTTTCTTT. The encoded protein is CASSGLSGTATEAFF.

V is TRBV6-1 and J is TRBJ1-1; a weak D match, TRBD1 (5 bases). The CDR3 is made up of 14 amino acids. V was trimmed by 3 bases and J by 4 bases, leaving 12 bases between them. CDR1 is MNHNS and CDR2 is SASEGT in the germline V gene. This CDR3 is CASSEGRYSTEAFF. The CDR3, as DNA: TGTGCCAGCAGTGAGGGACGTTACAGCACTGAAGCTTTCTTT.

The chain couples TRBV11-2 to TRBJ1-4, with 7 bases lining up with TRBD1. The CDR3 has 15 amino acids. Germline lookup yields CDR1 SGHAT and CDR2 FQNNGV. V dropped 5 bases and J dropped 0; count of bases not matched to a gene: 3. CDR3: CASSLDRATNEKLFF. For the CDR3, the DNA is TGTGCCAGCAGCCTTGACAGGGCAACTAATGAAAAACTGTTTTTT.

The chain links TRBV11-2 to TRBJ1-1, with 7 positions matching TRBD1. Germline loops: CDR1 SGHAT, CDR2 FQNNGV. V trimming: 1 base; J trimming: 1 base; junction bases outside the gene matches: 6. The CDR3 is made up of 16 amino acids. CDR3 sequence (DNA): TGTGCCAGCAGCTTAGTCATGGGACAGCCGAACACTGAAGCTTTCTTT. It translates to CASSLVMGQPNTEAFF.

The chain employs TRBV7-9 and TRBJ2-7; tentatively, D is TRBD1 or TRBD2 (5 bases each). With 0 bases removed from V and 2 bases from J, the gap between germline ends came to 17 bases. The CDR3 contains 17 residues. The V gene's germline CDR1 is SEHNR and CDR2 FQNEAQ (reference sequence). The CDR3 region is CASSLALGWDGTYEQYF. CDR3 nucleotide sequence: TGTGCCAGCAGCTTAGCCCTTGGATGGGACGGAACCTACGAGCAGTACTTC.

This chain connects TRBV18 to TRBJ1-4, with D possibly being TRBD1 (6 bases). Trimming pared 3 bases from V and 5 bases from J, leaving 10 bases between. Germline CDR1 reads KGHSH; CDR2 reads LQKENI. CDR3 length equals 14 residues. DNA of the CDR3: TGTGCCAGCTCACCCGGGCAGGGGAATGAAAAACTGTTTTTT. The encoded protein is CASSPGQGNEKLFF.

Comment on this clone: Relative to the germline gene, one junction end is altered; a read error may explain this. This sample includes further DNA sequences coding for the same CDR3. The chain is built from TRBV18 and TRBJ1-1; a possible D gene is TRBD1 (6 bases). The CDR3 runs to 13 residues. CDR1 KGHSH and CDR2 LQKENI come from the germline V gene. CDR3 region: CASSRGTNTEAFF. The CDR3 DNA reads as TGCGCCAGCTCACGGGGGACAAACACTGAAGCTTTCTTT.

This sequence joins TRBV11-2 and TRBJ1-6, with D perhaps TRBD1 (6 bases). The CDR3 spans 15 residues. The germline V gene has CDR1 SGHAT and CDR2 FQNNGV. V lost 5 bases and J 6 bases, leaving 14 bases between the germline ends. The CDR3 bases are TGTGCCAGCAGCAACAGTCTACAGGGTAATTCACCCCTCCACTTT. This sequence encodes CASSNSLQGNSPLHF. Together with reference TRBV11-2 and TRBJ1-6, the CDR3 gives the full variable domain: EAGVAQSPRYKIIEKRQSVAFWCNPISGHATLYWYQQILGQGPKLLIQFQNNGVVDDSQLPKDRFSAERLKGVDSTLKIQPAKLEDSAVYLCASSNSLQGNSPLHFGNGTRLTVT.

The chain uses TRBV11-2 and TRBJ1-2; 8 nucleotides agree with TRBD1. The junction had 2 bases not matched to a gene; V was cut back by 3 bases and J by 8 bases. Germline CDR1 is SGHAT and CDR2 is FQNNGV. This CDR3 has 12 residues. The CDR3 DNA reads TGTGCCAGCAGCTTGACAGGGGTCGGCTACACCTTC. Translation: CASSLTGVGYTF.

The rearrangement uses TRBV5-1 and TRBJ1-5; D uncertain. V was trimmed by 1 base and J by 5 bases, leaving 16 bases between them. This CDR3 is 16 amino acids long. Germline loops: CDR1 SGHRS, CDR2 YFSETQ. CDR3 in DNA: TGCGCCAGCAGCTTGTATCCGGGAGGTGGGGATCAGCCCCAGCATTTT. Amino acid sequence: CASSLYPGGGDQPQHF.

The CDR3 loop is CASSVAWRGGLETQYF. DNA of the CDR3: TGTGCCAGCAGCGTAGCGTGGCGGGGGGGCCTCGAGACCCAGTACTTC. The chain links TRBV9 to TRBJ2-5, with TRBD2 matching 9 bases. J lost 5 bases, V lost 0 bases, and 8 bases had no gene match. The length of the CDR3 is 16 residues. The germline V gene has CDR1 SGDLS and CDR2 YYNGEE.

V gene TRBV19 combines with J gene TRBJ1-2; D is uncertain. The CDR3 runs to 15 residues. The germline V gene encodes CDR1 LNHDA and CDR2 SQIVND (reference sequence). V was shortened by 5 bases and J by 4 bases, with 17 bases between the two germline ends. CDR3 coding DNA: TGTGCCAGTAGTCCTAGGACGGCTACCCTCTATGGCTACACCTTC. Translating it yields CASSPRTATLYGYTF.

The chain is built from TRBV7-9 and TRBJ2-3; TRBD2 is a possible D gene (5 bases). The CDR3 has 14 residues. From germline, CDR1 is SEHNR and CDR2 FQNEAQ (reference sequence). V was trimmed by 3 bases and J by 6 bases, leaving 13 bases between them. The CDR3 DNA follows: TGTGCCAGCAGCTTGAGGGCGTTCGGGGATACGCAGTATTTT. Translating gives CASSLRAFGDTQYF.

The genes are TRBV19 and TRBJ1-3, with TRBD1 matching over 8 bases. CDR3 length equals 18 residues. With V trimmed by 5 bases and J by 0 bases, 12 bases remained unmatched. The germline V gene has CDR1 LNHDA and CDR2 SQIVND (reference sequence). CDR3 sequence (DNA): TGTGCCAGTAGTGCCGGGACAGGCTCTACTGGCTCTGGAAACACCATATATTTT. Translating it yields CASSAGTGSTGSGNTIYF.

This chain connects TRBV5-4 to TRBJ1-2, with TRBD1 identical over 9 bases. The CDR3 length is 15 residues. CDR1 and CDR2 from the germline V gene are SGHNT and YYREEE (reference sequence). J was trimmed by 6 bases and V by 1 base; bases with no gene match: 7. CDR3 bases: TGTGCCAGCAGCTTGTATCATGACAGGGGGAATGGCTACACCTTC. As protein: CASSLYHDRGNGYTF.

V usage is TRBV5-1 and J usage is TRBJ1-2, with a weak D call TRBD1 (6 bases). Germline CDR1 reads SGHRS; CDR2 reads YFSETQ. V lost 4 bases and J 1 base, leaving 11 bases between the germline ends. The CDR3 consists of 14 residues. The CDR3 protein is CASSLGHSNYGYTF. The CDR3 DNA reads TGCGCCAGCAGCCTGGGACACAGTAACTATGGCTACACCTTC.

CDR3: CASSLGRGQETQYF. As DNA, the CDR3 is TGTGCCAGCAGCTTAGGGCGGGGGCAGGAGACCCAGTACTTC. The chain has TRBV7-6 and TRBJ2-5, with a possible D match to TRBD2 (7 bases). V lost 1 base to trimming and J lost 5 bases, with 11 bases between them. Looked up from germline, CDR1 is SGHVS and CDR2 is FNYEAQ. The CDR3 is 14 amino acids.

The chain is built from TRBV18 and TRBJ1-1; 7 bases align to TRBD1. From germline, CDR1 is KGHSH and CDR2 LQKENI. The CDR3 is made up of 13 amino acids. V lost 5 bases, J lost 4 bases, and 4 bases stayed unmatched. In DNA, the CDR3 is TGTGCCAGCTCAAACAGGGGAAGCACTGAAGCTTTCTTT. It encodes CASSNRGSTEAFF.

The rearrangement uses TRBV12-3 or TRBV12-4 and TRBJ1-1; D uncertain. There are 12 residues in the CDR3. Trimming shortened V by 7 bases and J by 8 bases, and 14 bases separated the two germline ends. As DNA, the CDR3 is TGTGCCAGCACCCCGGGCAGGACCGAAGCTTTCTTT. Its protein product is CASTPGRTEAFF.

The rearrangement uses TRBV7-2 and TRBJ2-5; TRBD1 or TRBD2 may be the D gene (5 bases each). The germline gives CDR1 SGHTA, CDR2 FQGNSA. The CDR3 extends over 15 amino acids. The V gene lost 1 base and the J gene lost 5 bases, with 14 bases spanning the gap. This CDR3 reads CASSLGGQGGETQYF. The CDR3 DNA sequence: TGTGCCAGCAGCTTAGGAGGGCAGGGTGGGGAGACCCAGTACTTC.

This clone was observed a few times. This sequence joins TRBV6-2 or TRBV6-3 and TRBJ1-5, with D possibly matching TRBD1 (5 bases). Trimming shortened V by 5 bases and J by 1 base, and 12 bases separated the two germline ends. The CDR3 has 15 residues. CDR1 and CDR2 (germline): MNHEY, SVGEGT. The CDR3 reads CASSKHWGSNQPQHF. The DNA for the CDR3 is TGTGCCAGCAGTAAACATTGGGGGAGCAATCAGCCCCAGCATTTT.

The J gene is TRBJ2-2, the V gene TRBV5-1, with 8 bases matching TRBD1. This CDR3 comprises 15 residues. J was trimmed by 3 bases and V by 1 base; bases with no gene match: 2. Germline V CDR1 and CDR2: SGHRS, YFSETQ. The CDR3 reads CASSLQGADTGELFF. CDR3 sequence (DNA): TGCGCCAGCAGCTTGCAGGGGGCGGACACCGGGGAGCTGTTTTTT.

CDR3 residues: CASSLGRAGSEAFF. The CDR3 region has the DNA TGTGCCAGCAGCTTGGGACGGGCCGGGAGTGAAGCTTTCTTT. V is TRBV5-5 and J is TRBJ1-1; no clear D. Germline V gene sequence: CDR1 SGHKS, CDR2 YYEKEE (reference sequence). The ends were cut back, 0 bases at V and 7 bases at J, with 13 bases in the middle. The CDR3 is 14 amino acids.

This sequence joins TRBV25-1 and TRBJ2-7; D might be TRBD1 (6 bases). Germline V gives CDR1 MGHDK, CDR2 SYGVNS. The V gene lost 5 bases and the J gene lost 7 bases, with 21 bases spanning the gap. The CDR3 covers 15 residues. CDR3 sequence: CASSLSGVGRGEQYF. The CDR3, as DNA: TGTGCCAGCAGTCTATCAGGGGTAGGTCGAGGGGAGCAGTACTTC.